This T cell receptor beta chain was found in a study of shared clonotypes between healthy human individuals. Study-wide results and limits: The genetic and exposure-history diversity represented was limited by few donors. Generally, naive subsets (rather than memory subsets) showed larger estimated richness. What rarefaction showed was incomplete sorted-subset sequencing despite large depth.

The germline CDR1 and CDR2 sequences are ENHRY and SYGVKD. Trimming left V 3 bases short and J 5 bases short, with 8 bases between. The CDR3 runs 14 residues. This clone was picked up a small number of times. Antigen: not known. In the source study's methods: Filtering differed, since immunoSEQ gave only junction sequences and no quality scores. Using immunoSEQ multiplex PCR, the repertoire was profiled, and TCRdb retains in-frame clones only, with some absent. V, J and clone size derive from that table, while D and trimming were established from the DNA sequence. This table holds roughly 2.4 million clones, approximately 94% found once.

The sequence was obtained from a man between 18 and 35 years old in good health. The sequencing input was naive CD4+ T cells sorted from blood. The subset was: CD45RA+ positively selected. This chain joins TRBV10-3 and TRBJ1-6; weak D call: TRBD1 (6 bases). CDR3 nucleotide sequence: TGTGCCATCAGTGACAGGGGAAATAATTCACCCCTCCACTTT. It yields the protein CAISDRGNNSPLHF.